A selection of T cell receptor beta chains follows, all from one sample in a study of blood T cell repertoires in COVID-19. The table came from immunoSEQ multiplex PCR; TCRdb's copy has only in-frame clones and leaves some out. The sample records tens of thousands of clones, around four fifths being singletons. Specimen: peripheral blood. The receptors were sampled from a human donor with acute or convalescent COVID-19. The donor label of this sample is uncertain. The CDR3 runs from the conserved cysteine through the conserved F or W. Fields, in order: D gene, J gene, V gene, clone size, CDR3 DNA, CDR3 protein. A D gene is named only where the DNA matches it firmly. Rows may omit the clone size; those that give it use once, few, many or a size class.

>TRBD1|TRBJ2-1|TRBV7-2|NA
TGTGCCAGCAGCGGGACAGGGGGTTATGAGCAGTTCTTC
CASSGTGGYEQFF
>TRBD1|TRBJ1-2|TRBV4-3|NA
TGCGCCAGCAGCCGGGGACAGAACTATGGCTACACCTTC
CASSRGQNYGYTF
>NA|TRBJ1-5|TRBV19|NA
TGTGCCAGTAGTATAGATCGAGACTTAAATCAGCCCCAGCATTTT
CASSIDRDLNQPQHF
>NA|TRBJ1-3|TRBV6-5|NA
TGTGCCAGCAGTTCGACGGCGGGTGGAAACACCATATATTTT
CASSSTAGGNTIYF
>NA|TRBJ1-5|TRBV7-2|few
TGTGCCAGCAGCTTATCACTGCGGGGGTTAGAATATCAGCCCCAGCATTTT
CASSLSLRGLEYQPQHF
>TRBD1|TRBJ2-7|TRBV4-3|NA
TGCGCCAGCAGCCACTCGGGGACAGGGGAATACGAGCAGTACTTC
CASSHSGTGEYEQYF
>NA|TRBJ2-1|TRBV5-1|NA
TGCGCCAGCAGCACTGACTTGGTGGGCAATGAGCAGTTCTTC
CASSTDLVGNEQFF
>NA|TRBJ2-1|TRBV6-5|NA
TGTGCCAGCAGTTACGAGTTCGAGAGTGAGCAGTTCTTC
CASSYEFESEQFF
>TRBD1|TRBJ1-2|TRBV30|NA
TGTGCCTGGATGGGACAGGGCGATGGCTACACCTTC
CAWMGQGDGYTF
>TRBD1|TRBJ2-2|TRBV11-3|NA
TGTGCCAGCAGTCCGGGACAGGGGATCACCGGGGAGCTGTTTTTT
CASSPGQGITGELFF
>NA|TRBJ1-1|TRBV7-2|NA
TGTGCCAGCAGCGTCGGCGGTCCGGGTGCTTTCTTT
CASSVGGPGAFF
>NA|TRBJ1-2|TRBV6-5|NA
TGTGCCAGCAGTTACGAAGGGGGTGGCTATGGCTACACCTTC
CASSYEGGGYGYTF
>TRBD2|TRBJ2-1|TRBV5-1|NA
TGCGCCAGCAGCTTGGGGGCTAGCGGGGCCTACAATGAGCAGTTCTTC
CASSLGASGAYNEQFF
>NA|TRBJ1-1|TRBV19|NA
TGTGCCAGTAGTATAGAGGGGACCGCCAGGGGAGCTTTCTTT
CASSIEGTARGAFF
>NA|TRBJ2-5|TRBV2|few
TGTGCCAGCAAGGCGAGGGAGACCTATCAAGAGACCCAGTACTTC
CASKARETYQETQYF
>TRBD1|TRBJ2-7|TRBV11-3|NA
TGTGCCAGCAGCACCCAGGACAGGGTCGGGGAGCAGTACTTC
CASSTQDRVGEQYF
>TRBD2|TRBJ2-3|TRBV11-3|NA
TGTGCCAGCAGCCCCGGAGCTAGCGGTACTAGCACAGATACGCAGTATTTT
CASSPGASGTSTDTQYF
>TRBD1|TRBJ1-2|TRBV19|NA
TGTGCCAGTAGTACGAACAGGGGCTATGGCTACACCTTC
CASSTNRGYGYTF